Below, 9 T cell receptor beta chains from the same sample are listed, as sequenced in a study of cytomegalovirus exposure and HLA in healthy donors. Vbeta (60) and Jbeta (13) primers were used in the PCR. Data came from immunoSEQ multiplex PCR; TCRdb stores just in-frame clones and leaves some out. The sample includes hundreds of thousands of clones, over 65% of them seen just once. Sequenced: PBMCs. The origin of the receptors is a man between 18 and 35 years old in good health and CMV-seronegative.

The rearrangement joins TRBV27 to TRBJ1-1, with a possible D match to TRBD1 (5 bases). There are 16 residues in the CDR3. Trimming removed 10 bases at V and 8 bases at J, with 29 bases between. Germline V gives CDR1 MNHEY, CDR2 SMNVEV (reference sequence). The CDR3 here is CATEDRGASGLGEAFF. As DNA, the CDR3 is TGTGCCACCGAAGACCGGGGCGCATCGGGACTGGGGGAAGCTTTCTTT.

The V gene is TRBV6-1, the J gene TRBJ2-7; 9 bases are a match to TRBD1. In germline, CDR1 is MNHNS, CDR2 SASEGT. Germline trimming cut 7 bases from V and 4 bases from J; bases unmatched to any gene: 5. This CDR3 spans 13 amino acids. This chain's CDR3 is CASNQDRGYEQYF. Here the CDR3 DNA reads TGTGCCAGCAACCAGGACAGGGGTTACGAGCAGTACTTC.

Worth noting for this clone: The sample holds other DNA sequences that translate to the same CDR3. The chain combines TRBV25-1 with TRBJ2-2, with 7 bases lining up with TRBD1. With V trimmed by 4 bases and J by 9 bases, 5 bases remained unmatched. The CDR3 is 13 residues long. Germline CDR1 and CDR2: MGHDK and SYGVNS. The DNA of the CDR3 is TGTGCCAGCAGTGTACAGGGGTCCAGGGAGCTGTTTTTT. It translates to CASSVQGSRELFF.

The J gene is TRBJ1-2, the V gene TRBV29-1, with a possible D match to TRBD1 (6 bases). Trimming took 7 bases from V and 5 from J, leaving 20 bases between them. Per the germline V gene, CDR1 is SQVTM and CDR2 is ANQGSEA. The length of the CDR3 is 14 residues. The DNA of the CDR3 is TGCAGCGAGCGGGGGGGCAGGGGTAATTATGGCTACACCTTC. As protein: CSERGGRGNYGYTF.

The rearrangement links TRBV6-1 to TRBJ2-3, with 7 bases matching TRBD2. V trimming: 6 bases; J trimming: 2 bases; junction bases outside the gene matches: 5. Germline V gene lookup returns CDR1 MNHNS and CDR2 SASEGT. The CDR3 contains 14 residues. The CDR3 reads CASRLAGDTDTQYF. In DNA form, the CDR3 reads TGTGCCAGCAGGCTCGCGGGAGACACAGATACGCAGTATTTT.

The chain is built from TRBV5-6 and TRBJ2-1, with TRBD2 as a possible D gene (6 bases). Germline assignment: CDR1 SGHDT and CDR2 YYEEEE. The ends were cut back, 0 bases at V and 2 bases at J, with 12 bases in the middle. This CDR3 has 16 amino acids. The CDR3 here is CASSLELGEAYNEQFF. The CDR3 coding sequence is TGTGCCAGCAGCTTGGAATTGGGGGAGGCCTACAATGAGCAGTTCTTC. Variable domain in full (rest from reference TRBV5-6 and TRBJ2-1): DAGVTQSPTHLIKTRGQQVTLRCSPKSGHDTVSWYQQALGQGPQFIFQYYEEEERQRGNFPDRFSGHQFPNYSSELNVNALLLGDSALYLCASSLELGEAYNEQFFGPGTRLTVL.

The CDR3 region is CASSLGTGGKYGYTF. The CDR3 bases are TGTGCCAGCAGCTTGGGGACAGGGGGAAAGTATGGCTACACCTTC. The chain joins TRBV5-4 to TRBJ1-2; 10 nucleotides line up with TRBD1. The V segment lost 0 bases and the J segment 5 bases; nucleotides outside the gene matches: 4. This CDR3 spans 15 amino acids. Germline-derived CDR1 and CDR2 are SGHNT and YYREEE (reference sequence).

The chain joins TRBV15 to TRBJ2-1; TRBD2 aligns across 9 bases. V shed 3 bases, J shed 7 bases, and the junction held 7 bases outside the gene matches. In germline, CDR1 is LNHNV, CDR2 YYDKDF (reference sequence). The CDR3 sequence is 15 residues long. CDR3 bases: TGTGCCACCAGCAGGGGTGCGGGAGGGTTAAATGAGCAGTTCTTC. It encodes CATSRGAGGLNEQFF. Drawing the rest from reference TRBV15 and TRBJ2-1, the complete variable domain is DAMVIQNPRYQVTQFGKPVTLSCSQTLNHNVMYWYQQKSSQAPKLLFHYYDKDFNNEADTPDNFQSRRPNTSFCFLDIRSPGLGDTAMYLCATSRGAGGLNEQFFGPGTRLTVL.

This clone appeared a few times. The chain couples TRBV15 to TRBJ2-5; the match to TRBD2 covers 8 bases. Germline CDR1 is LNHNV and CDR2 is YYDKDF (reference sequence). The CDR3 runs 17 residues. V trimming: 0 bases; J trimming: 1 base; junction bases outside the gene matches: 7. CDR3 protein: CATSRDLTSGAQETQYF. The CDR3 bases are TGTGCCACCAGCAGAGATCTAACTAGCGGAGCCCAAGAGACCCAGTACTTC.